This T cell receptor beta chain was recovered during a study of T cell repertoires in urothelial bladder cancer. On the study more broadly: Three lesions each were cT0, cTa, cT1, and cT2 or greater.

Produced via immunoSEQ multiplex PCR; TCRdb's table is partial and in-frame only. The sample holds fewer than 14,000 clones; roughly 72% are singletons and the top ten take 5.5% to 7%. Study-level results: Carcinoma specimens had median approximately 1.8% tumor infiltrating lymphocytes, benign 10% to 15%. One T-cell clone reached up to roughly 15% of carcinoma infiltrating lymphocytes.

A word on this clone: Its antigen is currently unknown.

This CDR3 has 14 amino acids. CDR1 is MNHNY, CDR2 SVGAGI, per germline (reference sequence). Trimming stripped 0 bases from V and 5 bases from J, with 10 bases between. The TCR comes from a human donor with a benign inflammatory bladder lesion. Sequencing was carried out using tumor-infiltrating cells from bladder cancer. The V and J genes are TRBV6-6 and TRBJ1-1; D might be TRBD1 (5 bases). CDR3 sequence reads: CASSYSPGQTEAFF. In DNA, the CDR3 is TGTGCCAGCAGTTACTCGCCAGGGCAAACTGAAGCTTTCTTT.